This T cell receptor (beta chain) was sequenced in a study of cytomegalovirus exposure and HLA in healthy donors. Whole-study context: T cells numbering around 180 million yielded roughly 120 million unique TCR beta sequences in an earlier analysis.

As concerns this clone: Its matching antigen is unknown.

Study conclusions and caveats: It was 164 TCR beta chains that were listed as cytomegalovirus-associated. Follow-up analysis seemed to connect common viral pathogens with several of the most significant clusters identified.

This PCR relied on a set of 60 Vbeta primers and 13 Jbeta primers. The assay was immunoSEQ multiplex PCR, and TCRdb's table has in-frame clones only and misses some. The sample holds fewer than 200,000 clones, around 76% seen once. Germline values: CDR1 SGHTA, CDR2 FQGNSA. The ends were cut back, 1 base at V and 0 bases at J, with 6 bases in the middle. The CDR3 sequence is 15 residues long. The chain employs TRBV7-2 and TRBJ2-2; no firm D call. The sample taken for sequencing was PBMCs. The sequence came from a man in his fifties or sixties in good health and CMV-seronegative. CDR3 nucleotides: TGTGCCAGCAGCTTAGATGGAGCGAACACCGGGGAGCTGTTTTTT. Protein product: CASSLDGANTGELFF.